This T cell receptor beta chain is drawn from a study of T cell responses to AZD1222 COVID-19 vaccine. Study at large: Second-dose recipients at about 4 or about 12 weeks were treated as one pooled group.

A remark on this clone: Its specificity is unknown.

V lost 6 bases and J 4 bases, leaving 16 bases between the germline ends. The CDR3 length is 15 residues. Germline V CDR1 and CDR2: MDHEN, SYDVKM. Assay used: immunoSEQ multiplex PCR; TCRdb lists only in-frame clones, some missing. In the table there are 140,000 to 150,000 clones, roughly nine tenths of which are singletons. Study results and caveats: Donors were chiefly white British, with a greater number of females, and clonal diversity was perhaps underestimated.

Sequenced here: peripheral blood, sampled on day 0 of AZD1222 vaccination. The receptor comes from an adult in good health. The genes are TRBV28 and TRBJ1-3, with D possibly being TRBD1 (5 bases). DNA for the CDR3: TGTGCCAGCAGCTTAACCAGGGTCTCCGGAAACACCATATATTTT. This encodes CASSLTRVSGNTIYF.